Following are 3 T cell receptor beta chains from one sample sequenced in a study of beta chain features in type 1 diabetes. Reverse transcription of all isolated RNA meant that expressed TCRB transcripts were sequenced. The table came from immunoSEQ multiplex PCR; TCRdb's copy has only in-frame clones and leaves some out. The sample has 240,000 or so clones; 68% are singletons. Material: naive CD4+ T cells from blood. The receptors stem from a man aged 25-40 years in good health.

The chain combines TRBV29-1 with TRBJ1-2; D uncertain. Between the trimmed V and J ends, which lost 1 base and 3 bases, there was a span of 6 bases. Germline CDR1 is SQVTM and CDR2 is ANQGSEA. The CDR3 has 12 amino acids. The CDR3 spells CSVEARDYGYTF. CDR3 nucleotides: TGCAGCGTTGAAGCCCGAGACTATGGCTACACCTTC.

This clone showed up just a few times. The chain carries TRBV7-2 and TRBJ2-1, with D possibly being TRBD1 or TRBD2 (5 bases each). Germline values: CDR1 SGHTA, CDR2 FQGNSA. V lost 4 bases to trimming and J lost 0 bases, with 10 bases between them. This CDR3 is 15 amino acids long. The CDR3 loop is CASSSGRGSYNEQFF. CDR3 DNA sequence: TGTGCCAGCAGCTCAGGGAGAGGCTCCTACAATGAGCAGTTCTTC.

The V gene is TRBV5-1, the J gene TRBJ2-3; possible D gene TRBD1, 6 bases. V was trimmed by 7 bases and J by 2 bases, leaving 14 bases between them. The germline gives CDR1 SGHRS, CDR2 YFSETQ. The CDR3 spans 14 residues. The CDR3 reads CASSPGQLTDTQYF. In nucleotides, the CDR3 is TGCGCCAGCTCCCCGGGACAACTCACAGATACGCAGTATTTT.